This entry lists 23 T cell receptor beta chains sequenced from one sample in a study of blood T cell repertoires in COVID-19. The table came from immunoSEQ multiplex PCR; TCRdb's copy has only in-frame clones and leaves some out. Found here are 150,000 to 200,000 clones, 80% to 90% of them singletons; the top ten hold 11%. Sequenced material: peripheral blood. The receptors were sampled from a human donor with active or convalescent COVID-19. The donor label of this sample is uncertain.

The CDR3 reads CASSPLGGSNTGELFF. The CDR3 DNA reads TGTGCCAGCTCACCCCTGGGGGGATCGAACACCGGGGAGCTGTTTTTT. The V and J genes are TRBV18 and TRBJ2-2; D possibly corresponds to TRBD2 (6 bases). The CDR3 runs to 16 residues. Trimming took 3 bases from V and 0 from J, leaving 11 bases between them. Germline V gene lookup returns CDR1 KGHSH and CDR2 LQKENI.

The chain combines TRBV6-5 with TRBJ2-5; D may be TRBD1 (5 bases). This CDR3 region has 13 residues. The V and J ends lost 7 bases and 5 bases respectively, with 14 bases between them. CDR1 is MNHEY, CDR2 SVGAGI, per germline. CDR3 DNA sequence: TGTGCCAGCACCTTGGACATGTGGGAGACCCAGTACTTC. Its protein product is CASTLDMWETQYF.

V is TRBV5-1 and J is TRBJ2-3; 16 positions match TRBD2. This CDR3 region has 18 residues. Trimming cost V 1 base and J 4 bases; bases outside gene matches: 6. The germline gives CDR1 SGHRS, CDR2 YFSETQ. The CDR3 DNA follows: TGCGCCAGCAGCTTGTTGGGACTAGCGGGAGGGCTGGCAGATACGCAGTATTTT. This encodes CASSLLGLAGGLADTQYF.

This chain uses TRBV10-3 with TRBJ1-1; 9 bases align to TRBD1. V dropped 3 bases and J dropped 5; count of bases not matched to a gene: 7. This CDR3 has 15 amino acids. Germline CDR1 is ENHRY and CDR2 is SYGVKD. The CDR3 DNA reads as TGTGCCATCAGTGACTACGGACAGGGGCCGACTGAAGCTTTCTTT. Translating gives CAISDYGQGPTEAFF.

The V and J genes are TRBV10-1 and TRBJ1-5; 7 bases are a match to TRBD1. After removal of 7 bases from V and 4 bases from J, the junction contained 22 bases not matched to a gene. Germline V gene sequence: CDR1 WNHNN, CDR2 SYGVQD (reference sequence). The CDR3 sequence is 19 residues long. The CDR3 loop is CASIPRGTAKSGKNQPQHF. In DNA, the CDR3 is TGCGCCAGCATCCCACGGGGGACAGCCAAAAGTGGGAAGAATCAGCCCCAGCATTTT.

The CDR3 DNA reads as TGTGCCACCAGTGATACTAGACAGGGAAAGGCCAACGTCCTGACTTTC. This codes for CATSDTRQGKANVLTF. The J gene is TRBJ2-6, the V gene TRBV24-1; 7 bases match TRBD1. Trimming at V came to 3 bases and at J to 6 bases, leaving 7 bases not matched to a gene. The CDR3 has 16 residues. The germline V gene has CDR1 KGHDR and CDR2 SFDVKD.

This clone was picked up one time. In DNA form, the CDR3 reads TGTGCCACCAATGACAGGGTCTACAATGAGCAGTTCTTC. Translated, it gives CATNDRVYNEQFF. This rearrangement joins TRBV24-1 to TRBJ2-1; 7 bases map to TRBD1. The CDR3 runs 13 residues. With V trimmed by 8 bases and J by 3 bases, 3 bases remained unmatched. The germline gives CDR1 KGHDR, CDR2 SFDVKD.

This clone has at least ten counts. The chain links TRBV6-5 to TRBJ1-3, with no clear D. Germline-derived CDR1 and CDR2 are MNHEY and SVGAGI. V was trimmed by 0 bases and J by 4 bases, leaving 10 bases between them. The CDR3 has 15 amino acids. The CDR3 sequence: CASSYSNRGGNTIYF. The CDR3 DNA follows: TGTGCCAGCAGTTACTCAAACCGAGGAGGAAACACCATATATTTT.

The chain links TRBV5-1 to TRBJ1-2; 7 bases agree with TRBD1. CDR1 is SGHRS and CDR2 is YFSETQ in the germline V gene. The CDR3 covers 14 residues. The V segment lost 7 bases and the J segment 0 bases; nucleotides outside the gene matches: 6. The CDR3: CASRDSLANYGYTF. In nucleotides, the CDR3 is TGCGCCAGCCGGGACAGCCTTGCTAACTATGGCTACACCTTC.

The chain has TRBV2 and TRBJ2-1; D perhaps matches TRBD2 (6 bases). The CDR3 consists of 15 residues. Germline V gene sequence: CDR1 SNHLY, CDR2 FYNNEI. V shed 2 bases and J shed 3 bases, with 11 bases lying between them. The CDR3 DNA is TGTGCCAGCAGTGAAAATAGCGGATTCTACAATGAGCAGTTCTTC. Amino acids: CASSENSGFYNEQFF.

This clone is a singleton in its sample. The V gene is TRBV27, the J gene TRBJ2-7; D call uncertain. This CDR3 is built from 14 residues. V was shortened by 0 bases and J by 2 bases, with 8 bases between the two germline ends. Per the germline V gene, CDR1 is MNHEY and CDR2 is SMNVEV (reference sequence). The CDR3 loop is CASSLSFGPYEQYF. CDR3 in DNA: TGTGCCAGCAGTTTATCGTTTGGCCCCTACGAGCAGTACTTC.

The chain carries TRBV28 and TRBJ1-6; 7 bases line up with TRBD1. Germline loops: CDR1 MDHEN, CDR2 SYDVKM. The CDR3 spans 13 residues. V lost 3 bases, J lost 7 bases, and 0 bases stayed unmatched. The CDR3 bases are TGTGCCAGCAGTTTGGACAGGAATTCACCCCTCCACTTT. Translated, it gives CASSLDRNSPLHF.

The chain links TRBV2 to TRBJ1-1, with TRBD1 as a possible D gene (5 bases). V gave up 4 bases and J gave up 1 base, with 16 bases separating them. Germline-derived CDR1 and CDR2 are SNHLY and FYNNEI. This CDR3 is built from 16 residues. In DNA form, the CDR3 reads TGTGCCAGCAGTGTCCCAATAGGGGTCAGGAACACTGAAGCTTTCTTT. Its translation: CASSVPIGVRNTEAFF.

This clone appeared once. J is TRBJ1-1 and V is TRBV18; D ambiguous. CDR1 KGHSH and CDR2 LQKENI come from the germline V gene. Trimming took off 1 base at V and 4 bases at J, with 13 bases between the two ends. This CDR3 is built from 15 residues. CDR3 sequence: CASSPRVSPGTEAFF. The CDR3 DNA reads TGTGCCAGCTCACCACGTGTGTCACCGGGCACTGAAGCTTTCTTT. Drawing the rest from reference TRBV18 and TRBJ1-1, the complete variable domain is NAGVMQNPRHLVRRRGQEARLRCSPMKGHSHVYWYRQLPEEGLKFMVYLQKENIIDESGMPKERFSAEFPKEGPSILRIQQVVRGDSAAYFCASSPRVSPGTEAFFGQGTRLTVV.

This chain links TRBV5-1 with TRBJ2-1, with D possibly TRBD2 on 6 matching bases. CDR1 is SGHRS and CDR2 is YFSETQ in the germline V gene. The V end was cut by 2 bases, the J end by 5 bases, with 14 bases between. The CDR3 is 15 residues long. CDR3 region: CASSFWVGGNNEQFF. Here the CDR3 DNA reads TGCGCCAGCAGCTTCTGGGTCGGCGGGAACAATGAGCAGTTCTTC.

The chain links TRBV4-3 to TRBJ2-2; 7 positions match TRBD1. Per the germline V gene, CDR1 is LGHNA and CDR2 is YSLEER. The ends lost 1 base at V and 6 bases at J; junction bases unmatched: 2. CDR3 length equals 14 residues. CDR3 in amino acids: CASSQGQGAGELFF. CDR3 DNA: TGCGCCAGCAGCCAAGGCCAGGGGGCCGGGGAGCTGTTTTTT.

The rearrangement links TRBV13 to TRBJ1-2; D unclear. This CDR3 spans 13 amino acids. Trimming took off 4 bases at V and 4 bases at J, with 10 bases between the two ends. Looked up from germline, CDR1 is PRHDT and CDR2 is FYEKMQ (reference sequence). The CDR3 DNA sequence: TGTGCCAGCAGCTCACCGAACTTCTATGGCTACACCTTC. Its protein product is CASSSPNFYGYTF.

The chain employs TRBV19 and TRBJ2-3, with TRBD2 matching 7 bases. V was pared by 0 bases and J by 4 bases, with 1 base of the junction left unmatched. This CDR3 region has 14 residues. Germline CDR1 is LNHDA and CDR2 is SQIVND (reference sequence). The CDR3 DNA is TGTGCCAGTAGTATAGAGACTAGCTCAGATACGCAGTATTTT. It codes for CASSIETSSDTQYF.

J is TRBJ2-2 and V is TRBV4-3; no clear D. This CDR3 region has 14 residues. Trimming took off 3 bases at V and 4 bases at J, with 9 bases between the two ends. Germline-derived CDR1 and CDR2 are LGHNA and YSLEER. The CDR3 loop reads CASSQAPGTGELFF. In DNA form, the CDR3 reads TGCGCCAGCAGCCAGGCCCCAGGCACCGGGGAGCTGTTTTTT.

This sequence joins TRBV4-3 and TRBJ1-4, with 7 bases that match TRBD1. With 3 bases clipped from V and 8 bases from J, the junction kept 9 bases outside the gene matches. CDR1 LGHNA and CDR2 YSLEER come from the germline V gene. CDR3 length: 15 amino acids. CDR3 sequence reads: CASSQDRQGGEKLFF. CDR3 nucleotides: TGCGCCAGCAGCCAGGATAGACAGGGTGGGGAAAAACTGTTTTTT.

The chain carries TRBV4-3 and TRBJ2-5, with 10 bases identical to TRBD2. The CDR3 extends over 18 amino acids. J lost 0 bases, V lost 4 bases, and 11 bases had no gene match. Germline CDR1 and CDR2: LGHNA and YSLEER. This CDR3 reads CASSRKRGAGGYQETQYF. CDR3 bases: TGCGCCAGCAGCCGAAAAAGGGGAGCGGGGGGGTACCAAGAGACCCAGTACTTC.

The V call is TRBV5-1, the J call TRBJ2-6, with a possible D match to TRBD1 (6 bases). Germline lookup yields CDR1 SGHRS and CDR2 YFSETQ. This CDR3 region has 18 residues. V lost 0 bases and J 1 base, leaving 14 bases between the germline ends. This CDR3 is CASSLVGGAGSGANVLTF. DNA for the CDR3: TGCGCCAGCAGCTTGGTTGGGGGCGCGGGTTCTGGGGCCAACGTCCTGACTTTC.

V is TRBV11-2 and J is TRBJ1-1, with TRBD1 matching 8 bases. Germline V gene lookup returns CDR1 SGHAT and CDR2 FQNNGV. The CDR3 is made up of 17 amino acids. With V trimmed by 1 base and J by 4 bases, 11 bases remained unmatched. The CDR3 loop is CASSLVAGGSFGTEAFF. The DNA for the CDR3 is TGTGCCAGCAGCTTAGTGGCAGGGGGCTCGTTTGGCACTGAAGCTTTCTTT.